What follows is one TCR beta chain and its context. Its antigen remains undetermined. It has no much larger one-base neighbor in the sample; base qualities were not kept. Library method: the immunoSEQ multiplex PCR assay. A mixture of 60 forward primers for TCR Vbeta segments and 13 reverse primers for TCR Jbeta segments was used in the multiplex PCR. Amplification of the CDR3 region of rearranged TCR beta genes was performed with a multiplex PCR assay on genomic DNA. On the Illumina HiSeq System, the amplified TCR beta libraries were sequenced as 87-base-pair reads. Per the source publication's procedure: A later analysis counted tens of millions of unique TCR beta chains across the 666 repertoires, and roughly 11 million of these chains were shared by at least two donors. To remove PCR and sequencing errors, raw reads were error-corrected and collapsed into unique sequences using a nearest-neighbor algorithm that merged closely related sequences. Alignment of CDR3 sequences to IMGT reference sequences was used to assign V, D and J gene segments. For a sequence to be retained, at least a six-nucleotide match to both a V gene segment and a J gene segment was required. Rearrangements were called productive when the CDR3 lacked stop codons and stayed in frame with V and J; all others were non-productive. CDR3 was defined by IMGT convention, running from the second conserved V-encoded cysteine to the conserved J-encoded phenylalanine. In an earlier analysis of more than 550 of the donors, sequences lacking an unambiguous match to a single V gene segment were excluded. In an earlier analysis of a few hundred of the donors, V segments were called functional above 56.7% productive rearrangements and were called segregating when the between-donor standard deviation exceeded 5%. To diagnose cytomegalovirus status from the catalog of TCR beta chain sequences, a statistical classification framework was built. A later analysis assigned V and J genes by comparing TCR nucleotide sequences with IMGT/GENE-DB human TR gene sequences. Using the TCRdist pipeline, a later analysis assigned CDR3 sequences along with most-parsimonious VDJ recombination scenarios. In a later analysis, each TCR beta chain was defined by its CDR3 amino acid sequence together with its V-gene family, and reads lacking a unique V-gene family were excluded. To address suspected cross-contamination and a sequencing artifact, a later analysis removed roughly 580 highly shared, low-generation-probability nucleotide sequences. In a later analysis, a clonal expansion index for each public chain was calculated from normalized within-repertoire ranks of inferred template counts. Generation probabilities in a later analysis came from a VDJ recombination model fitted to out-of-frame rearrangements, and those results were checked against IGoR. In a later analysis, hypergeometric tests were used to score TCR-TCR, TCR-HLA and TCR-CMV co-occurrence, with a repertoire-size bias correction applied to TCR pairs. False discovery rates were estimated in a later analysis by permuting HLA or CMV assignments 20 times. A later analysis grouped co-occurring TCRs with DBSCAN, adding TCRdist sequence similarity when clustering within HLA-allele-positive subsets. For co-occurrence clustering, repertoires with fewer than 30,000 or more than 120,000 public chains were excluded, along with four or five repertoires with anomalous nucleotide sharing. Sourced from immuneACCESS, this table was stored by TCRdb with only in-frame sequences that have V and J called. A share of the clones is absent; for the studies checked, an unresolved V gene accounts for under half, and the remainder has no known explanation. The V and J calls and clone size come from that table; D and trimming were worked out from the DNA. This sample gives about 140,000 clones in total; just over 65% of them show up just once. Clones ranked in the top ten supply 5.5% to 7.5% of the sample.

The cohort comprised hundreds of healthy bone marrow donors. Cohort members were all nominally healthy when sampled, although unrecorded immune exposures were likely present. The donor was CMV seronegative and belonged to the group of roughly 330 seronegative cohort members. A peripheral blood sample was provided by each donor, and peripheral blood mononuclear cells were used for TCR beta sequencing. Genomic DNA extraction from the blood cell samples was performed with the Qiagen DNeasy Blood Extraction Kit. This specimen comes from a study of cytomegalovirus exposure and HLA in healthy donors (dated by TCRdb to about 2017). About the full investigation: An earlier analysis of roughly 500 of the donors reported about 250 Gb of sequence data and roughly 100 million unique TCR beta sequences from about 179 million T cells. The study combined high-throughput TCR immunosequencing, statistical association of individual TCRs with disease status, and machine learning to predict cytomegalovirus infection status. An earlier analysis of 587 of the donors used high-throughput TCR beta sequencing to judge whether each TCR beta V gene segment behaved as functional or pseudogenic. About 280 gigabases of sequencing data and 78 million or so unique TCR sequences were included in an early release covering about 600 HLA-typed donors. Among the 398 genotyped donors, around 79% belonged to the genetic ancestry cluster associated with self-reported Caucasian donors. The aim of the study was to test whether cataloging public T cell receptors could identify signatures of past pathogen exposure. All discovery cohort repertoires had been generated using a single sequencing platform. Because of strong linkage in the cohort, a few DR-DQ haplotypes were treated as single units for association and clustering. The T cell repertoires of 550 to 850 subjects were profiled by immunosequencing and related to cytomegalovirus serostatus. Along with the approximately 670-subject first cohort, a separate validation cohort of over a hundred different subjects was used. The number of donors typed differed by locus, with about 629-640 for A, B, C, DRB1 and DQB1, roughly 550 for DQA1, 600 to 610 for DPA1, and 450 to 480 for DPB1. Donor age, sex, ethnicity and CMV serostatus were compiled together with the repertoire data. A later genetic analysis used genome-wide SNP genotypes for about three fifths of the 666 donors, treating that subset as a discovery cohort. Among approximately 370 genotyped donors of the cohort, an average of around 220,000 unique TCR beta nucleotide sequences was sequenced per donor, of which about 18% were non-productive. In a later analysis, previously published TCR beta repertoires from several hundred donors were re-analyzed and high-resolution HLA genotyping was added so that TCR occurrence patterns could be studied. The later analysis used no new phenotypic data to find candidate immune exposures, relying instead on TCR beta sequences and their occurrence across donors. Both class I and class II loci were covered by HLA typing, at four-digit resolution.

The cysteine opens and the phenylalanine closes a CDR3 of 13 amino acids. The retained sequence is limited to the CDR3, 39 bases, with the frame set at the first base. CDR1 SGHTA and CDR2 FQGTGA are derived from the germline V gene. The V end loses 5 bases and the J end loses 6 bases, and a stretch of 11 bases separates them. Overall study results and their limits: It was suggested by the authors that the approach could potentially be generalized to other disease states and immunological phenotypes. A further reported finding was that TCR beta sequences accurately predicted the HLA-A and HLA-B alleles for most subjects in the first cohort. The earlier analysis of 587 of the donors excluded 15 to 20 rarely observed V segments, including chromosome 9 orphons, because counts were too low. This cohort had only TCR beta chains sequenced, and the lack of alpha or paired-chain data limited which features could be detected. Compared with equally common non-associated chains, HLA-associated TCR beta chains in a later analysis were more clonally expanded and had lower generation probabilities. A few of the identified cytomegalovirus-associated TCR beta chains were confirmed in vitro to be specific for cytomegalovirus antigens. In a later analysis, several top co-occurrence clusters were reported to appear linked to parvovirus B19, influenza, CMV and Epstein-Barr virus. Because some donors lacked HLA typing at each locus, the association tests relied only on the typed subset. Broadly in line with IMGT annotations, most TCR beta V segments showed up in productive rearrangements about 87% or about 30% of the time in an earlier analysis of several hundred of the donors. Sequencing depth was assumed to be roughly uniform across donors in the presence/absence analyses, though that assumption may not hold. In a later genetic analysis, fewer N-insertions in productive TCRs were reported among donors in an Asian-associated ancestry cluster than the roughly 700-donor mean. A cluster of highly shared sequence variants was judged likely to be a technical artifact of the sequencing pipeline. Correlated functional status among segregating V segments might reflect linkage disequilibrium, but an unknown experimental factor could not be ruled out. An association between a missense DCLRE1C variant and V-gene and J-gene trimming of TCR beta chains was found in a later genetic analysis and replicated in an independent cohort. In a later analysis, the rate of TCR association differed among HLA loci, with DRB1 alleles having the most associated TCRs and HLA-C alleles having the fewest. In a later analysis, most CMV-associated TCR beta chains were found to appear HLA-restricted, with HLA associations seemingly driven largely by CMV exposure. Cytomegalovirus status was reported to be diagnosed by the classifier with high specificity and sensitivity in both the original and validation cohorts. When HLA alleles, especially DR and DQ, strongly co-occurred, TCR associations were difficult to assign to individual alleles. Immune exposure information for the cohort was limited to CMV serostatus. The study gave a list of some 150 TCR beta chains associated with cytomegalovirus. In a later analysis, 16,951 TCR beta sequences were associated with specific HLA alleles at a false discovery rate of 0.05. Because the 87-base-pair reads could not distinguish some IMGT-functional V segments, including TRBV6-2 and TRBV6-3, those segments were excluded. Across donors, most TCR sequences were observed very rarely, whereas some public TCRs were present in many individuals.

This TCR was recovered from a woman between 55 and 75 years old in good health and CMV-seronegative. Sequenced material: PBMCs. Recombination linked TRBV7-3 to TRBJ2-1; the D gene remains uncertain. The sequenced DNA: TGTGCCAGCAGCCCGGCGGCCGTCAATGAGCAGTTCTTC. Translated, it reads CASSPAAVNEQFF. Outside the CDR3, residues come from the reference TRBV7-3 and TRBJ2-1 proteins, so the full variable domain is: GAGVSQTPSNKVTEKGKYVELRCDPISGHTALYWYRQSLGQGPEFLIYFQGTGAADDSGLPNDRFFAVRPEGSVSTLKIQRTERGDSAVYLCASSPAAVNEQFFGPGTRLTVL.